This TCR beta chain was sequenced for a study of cytomegalovirus exposure and HLA in healthy donors. Notes on the study in general: The authors listed roughly 150 TCR beta chains as cytomegalovirus-associated. In vitro work confirmed that a few CMV-associated chains recognize CMV antigens. The TCR clusters that emerged in the first cohort tended, a later analysis found, to co-occur in the 120 validation repertoires.

In the case of this clone: The target antigen is unknown.

Profiled with immunoSEQ multiplex PCR; TCRdb holds only in-frame clones, not every one. This sample has about 160,000 clones, with around 85% found just once. The donors were members of the roughly 120-subject validation cohort (separate from the approximately 650-subject first cohort). The V gene end was trimmed by 6 bases and the J gene end by 3 bases; junction bases not matched to a gene: 8. The CDR3 consists of 14 residues. Germline lookup yields CDR1 MNHNS and CDR2 SASEGT. Sequencing input: PBMCs. This receptor was taken from a woman aged 25-40 years in good health and CMV-seronegative. The chain couples TRBV6-1 to TRBJ2-7; 7 bases line up with TRBD2. As DNA, the CDR3 is TGTGCCAGCAGGGAACCGGGAGGTAACTACGAGCAGTACTTC. This gives the protein CASREPGGNYEQYF.